This entry features one TCR beta chain sequence. The data were taken from a study of shared clonotypes between healthy human individuals. V was pared by 7 bases and J by 3 bases, with 5 bases of the junction left unmatched. This CDR3 comprises 14 residues. The germline CDR1 and CDR2 sequences are SNHLY and FYNNEI. Each subset's genomic DNA was split evenly across several immunoSEQ plates. Generated by immunoSEQ multiplex PCR, the TCRdb table keeps only in-frame clones and is missing some. The sample lists hundreds of thousands of clones, roughly 80% occurring once. The source material was PBMCs. The V call is TRBV2, the J call TRBJ2-2, with TRBD1 matching over 7 bases. This clonotype was obtained from a woman aged 40-49 years in good health. Some clones in this sample may be carry-over from other donors' samples. The CDR3 region is CASIQGRYTGELFF. The DNA of the CDR3 is TGTGCCAGCATACAGGGGCGGTACACCGGGGAGCTGTTTTTT.